This T cell receptor beta chain originates from a study of monozygotic twins with inflammatory bowel disease. RNA in its total form was extracted from whole blood, and T cells were not sorted. Study results and limitations: It was observed that concordant and discordant twins did not differ in repertoire similarity, possibly given limited power. Those with IBD had lower TCRbeta diversity (inverse Simpson) than their healthy co-twins did. Healthy twins shared more clonotypes with others than IBD patients, most markedly active ones.

For each CDR3 protein, TCRdb gives one entry from its re-call of the 5' RACE reads, without DNA. This specimen shows over 120,000 distinct CDR3 sequences; the ten leading clones hold roughly 1.2%. Remarks on this clonotype: Its antigen is unknown.

Material for sequencing was blood. The receptor comes from a human donor with ulcerative colitis or Crohn's disease, or a healthy co-twin of an affected twin (not recorded which).

CDR3 residues: CASSEDPSTDTQYF. The chain has TRBV25-1 and TRBJ2-3. Germline V gene sequence: CDR1 MGHDK, CDR2 SYGVNS. The CDR3 contains 14 residues. The full variable domain, rest sourced from reference TRBV25-1 and TRBJ2-3, is EADIYQTPRYLVIGTGKKITLECSQTMGHDKMYWYQQDPGMELHLIHYSYGVNSTEKGDLSSESTVSRIRTEHFPLTLESARPSHTSQYLCASSEDPSTDTQYFGPGTRLTVL.